These T cell receptor beta chains were read from a single sample in a study of CD8 T cells in Susac syndrome. From the immunoSEQ multiplex PCR reads, TCRdb called clonotypes with MiXCR, one entry per CDR3 protein. The sample has a few hundred thousand distinct CDR3 sequences; about 96% are singletons. Specimen: CD4+ T cells from PBMCs. The source is a human donor with multiple sclerosis. Both conserved end residues are part of each CDR3. D genes are given only for firm matches. Expanded clones are given a class, and other clones once, few, many or no size at all.

j_call d_call v_call clone_size cdr3_nt cdr3_aa
TRBJ2-2 NA TRBV5-4 NA TGTGCCAGCAGCTTGGACCCACCGGGGGAGCTGTTTTTT CASSLDPPGELFF
TRBJ1-6 NA TRBV5-1 NA TGCGCCAGCAGCAGGACAGCCGGTGATTCACCCCTCCACTTT CASSRTAGDSPLHF
TRBJ2-7 TRBD2 TRBV4-2 once TGTGCCAGCAGCCCGGCGGGGGACCCTCGTTACGAGCAGTACTTC CASSPAGDPRYEQYF
TRBJ2-7 NA TRBV20-1 NA TGCAGTGCTAGCACGGGACATAACTACGAGCAGTACTTC CSASTGHNYEQYF
TRBJ1-2 TRBD1 TRBV6-5 NA TGTGCCAGCACCCCCACCGGGACAGGGCCCTATGGCTACACCTTC CASTPTGTGPYGYTF
TRBJ2-4 TRBD1 TRBV15 NA TGTGCCACCAGCAGACCCACAGGGGAAGGTAGAAACATTCAGTACTTC CATSRPTGEGRNIQYF
TRBJ1-1 NA TRBV29-1 NA TGCAGTGGGAGCCGGGGTCCCATCACTGAAGCTTTCTTT CSGSRGPITEAFF
TRBJ1-2 NA TRBV20-1 once TGCAGTGCTAGCGGTACCCATTACACCTTC CSASGTHYTF
TRBJ2-3 NA TRBV24-1 NA TGTGCCACCAGTGATGCGACCTTAGATTCAACGCAGTATTTT CATSDATLDSTQYF
TRBJ2-1 NA TRBV20-1 NA TGCAGTGCAGCCCCCCTCGGCGGCCTTGCGTTCTTC CSAAPLGGLAFF
TRBJ2-1 NA TRBV11-2 NA TGTGCCAGCAGCCCCCCGGCGGGGAACAATGAGCAGTTCTTC CASSPPAGNNEQFF
TRBJ1-2 NA TRBV12-5 NA TGTGCTAGTGGGTTGACAGGTCTGGGTGGCTACACCTTC CASGLTGLGGYTF
TRBJ2-1 TRBD2 TRBV7-2 NA TGTGCCAGCAGCTTCCTAACTAGCGGGGGGGCAAATGAGCAGTTCTTC CASSFLTSGGANEQFF